A single sample gave rise to the 16 T cell receptor beta chains below, sequenced in a study of response to subunit inactivated influenza vaccine. TCRdb passed the RT-PCR reads through MiXCR, listing each CDR3 protein once. The top ten hold 2.5% to 3.5% of the sample, which has some 540,000 distinct CDR3 sequences, 20% to 25% seen once. These data are also associated with another study on T cells expressing NK-cell markers. That investigation notes: Researchers built TCR beta cDNA using 5'RACE template switching with UMIs.

Sequenced material: CD4+ T cells sorted from PBMCs, taken 12 days after vaccination. The receptors come from a man aged 45-60 years who received an inactivated influenza vaccine.

The chain has TRBV7-8 and TRBJ2-3; perhaps TRBD2 as D (7 bases). Germline assignment: CDR1 SGHVS and CDR2 FQNEAQ. CDR3 size: 18 residues. V lost 2 bases and J 1 base, leaving 19 bases between the germline ends. CDR3 residues: CASSLRAGLGGGTDTQYF. As DNA, the CDR3 is TGTGCCAGCAGCTTACGAGCGGGGCTAGGGGGGGGCACAGATACGCAGTATTTT.

J is TRBJ1-2 and V is TRBV20-1, with D hard to call. There are 9 residues in the CDR3. Germline loops: CDR1 DFQATT, CDR2 SNEGSKA (reference sequence). V lost 7 bases to trimming and J lost 7 bases, with 7 bases between them. Here the CDR3 DNA reads TGCAGTGTCGCACGTGGCTACACCTTC. Amino acids: CSVARGYTF.

This clonotype has a handful of counts. The J gene is TRBJ2-2, the V gene TRBV4-3; D is unclear. Trimming cost V 0 bases and J 5 bases, with 13 bases left between them. This CDR3 is built from 16 residues. CDR1 and CDR2 (germline): LGHNA, YSLEER. The CDR3: CASSQDPLTPTGELFF. In nucleotides, the CDR3 is TGCGCCAGCAGCCAAGATCCTCTAACTCCAACCGGGGAGCTGTTTTTT.

This clonotype came up a few times. The CDR3 bases are TGCAGTGCTAGAGATCCGGGGCGGGGCTACACAGATACGCAGTATTTT. As protein: CSARDPGRGYTDTQYF. This chain joins TRBV20-1 and TRBJ2-3, with a tentative D call TRBD2 (6 bases). Germline V lookup: CDR1 DFQATT, CDR2 SNEGSKA (reference sequence). V was trimmed by 0 bases and J by 2 bases, leaving 15 bases between them. The CDR3 has 16 residues.

This chain joins TRBV5-5 and TRBJ2-1, with D uncertain. Per the germline V gene, CDR1 is SGHKS and CDR2 is YYEKEE (reference sequence). The CDR3 consists of 15 residues. V was pared by 2 bases and J by 1 base, with 10 bases between. The DNA of the CDR3 is TGTGCCAGCAGCTTTCCCCGCCAATCCTACAATGAGCAGTTCTTC. Residues: CASSFPRQSYNEQFF.

This chain connects TRBV5-6 to TRBJ2-4; D not resolved. CDR3 length: 13 amino acids. Germline V CDR1 and CDR2: SGHDT, YYEEEE. The V and J ends lost 0 bases and 8 bases respectively, with 9 bases between them. The DNA of the CDR3 is TGTGCCAGCAGCTTGGGGACGACGGACATTCAGTACTTC. Its translation is CASSLGTTDIQYF.

This rearrangement joins TRBV6-1 to TRBJ2-2, with 9 bases fitting TRBD1. The CDR3 totals 15 residues. V lost 7 bases, J lost 6 bases, and 9 bases stayed unmatched. Germline V gene lookup returns CDR1 MNHNS and CDR2 SASEGT. Written as DNA, the CDR3 is TGTGCCAGCAAAGCGGACAGGGGAGGAGCCGGGGAGCTGTTTTTT. Protein: CASKADRGGAGELFF.

The rearrangement joins TRBV19 to TRBJ2-2; the D gene is possibly TRBD2 (6 bases). Germline CDR1 LNHDA, CDR2 SQIVND (reference sequence). The ends were cut back, 6 bases at V and 6 bases at J, with 8 bases in the middle. The CDR3 sequence is 12 residues long. CDR3 in amino acids: CASRPGAGELFF. CDR3 bases: TGTGCCAGTAGACCGGGGGCCGGGGAGCTGTTTTTT.

This clonotype was detected a few times. The chain employs TRBV5-1 and TRBJ2-1; 8 bases are shared with TRBD2. The CDR3 length is 16 residues. With V trimmed by 4 bases and J by 5 bases, 11 bases remained unmatched. CDR1 is SGHRS, CDR2 YFSETQ, per germline. CDR3 in DNA: TGCGCCAGCAGCCCCTTGGAGCGGGGGCCCAACAATGAGCAGTTCTTC. Amino acids: CASSPLERGPNNEQFF.

This chain links TRBV4-2 with TRBJ2-1; no clear D. CDR1 is LGHNA, CDR2 YNFKEQ, per germline. The CDR3 is 15 residues long. V was trimmed by 0 bases and J by 4 bases, leaving 10 bases between them. The CDR3 bases are TGTGCCAGCAGCCAAGATCTTGACAATTACAATGAGCAGTTCTTC. This gives the protein CASSQDLDNYNEQFF.

This clonotype was counted only a few times. The rearrangement joins TRBV20-1 to TRBJ2-3; D gene ambiguous. V shed 7 bases and J shed 4 bases, with 12 bases lying between them. CDR1 DFQATT and CDR2 SNEGSKA come from the germline V gene (reference sequence). CDR3 length: 12 amino acids. Here the CDR3 reads CSVKFGPDTQYF. CDR3 nucleotide sequence: TGCAGTGTGAAGTTTGGTCCAGATACGCAGTATTTT.

The genes are TRBV5-4 and TRBJ2-5, with D possibly being TRBD1 (6 bases). Germline V lookup: CDR1 SGHNT, CDR2 YYREEE (reference sequence). V was cut by 4 bases and J by 2 bases, with 12 bases left in between. The CDR3 covers 14 residues. CDR3 nucleotides: TGTGCCAGCAGCGCCACAGGGTCTCAAGAGACCCAGTACTTC. It yields the protein CASSATGSQETQYF.

This clonotype was seen a handful of times. The chain couples TRBV3-1 to TRBJ1-3; D gene uncertain. In germline, CDR1 is LGHDT, CDR2 YNNKEL (reference sequence). The CDR3 extends over 17 amino acids. Trimming removed 4 bases from V and 0 bases from J, with 16 bases in between. DNA for the CDR3: TGTGCCAGCAGCCCCGGCCCCGCGGCTCGCTCTGGAAACACCATATATTTT. Encoded protein: CASSPGPAARSGNTIYF.

The chain has TRBV4-1 and TRBJ1-2; D is undetermined. This CDR3 comprises 13 residues. Trimming shortened V by 0 bases and J by 4 bases, and 6 bases separated the two germline ends. Per germline, CDR1 MGHRA and CDR2 YSYEKL. The CDR3 loop is CASSQDQFYGYTF. The DNA for the CDR3 is TGCGCCAGCAGCCAAGATCAGTTCTATGGCTACACCTTC.

This chain uses TRBV10-3 with TRBJ2-1; 8 bases map to TRBD2. V was pared by 6 bases and J by 6 bases, with 7 bases of the junction left unmatched. The germline CDR1 and CDR2 sequences are ENHRY and SYGVKD. This CDR3 spans 14 amino acids. As DNA, the CDR3 is TGTGCCATCAGAGGGACTAGTGGGATCAATGAGCAGTTCTTC. Amino acid sequence: CAIRGTSGINEQFF.

The sample holds a few counts of this clonotype. This chain joins TRBV29-1 and TRBJ2-1; D may be TRBD2 (6 bases). Per the germline V gene, CDR1 is SQVTM and CDR2 is ANQGSEA. The CDR3 extends over 12 amino acids. V lost 6 bases to trimming and J lost 3 bases, with 9 bases between them. The CDR3 coding sequence is TGCAGCGTGGGGAGGTACTACAATGAGCAGTTCTTC. Translation: CSVGRYYNEQFF.